Listed below are T cell receptor beta chains from one sample, sequenced in a study of blood T cell repertoires in COVID-19. Sequenced by immunoSEQ multiplex PCR; TCRdb stores in-frame clones only, minus some. Among about 86,000 clones listed, almost 85% were seen once. The sample consisted of peripheral blood. Source of these receptors: a woman of 80 years or more with acute or convalescent COVID-19. CDR3s include the opening cysteine and the closing phenylalanine or tryptophan. The D gene is left open where the match is weak. The listing skips clone size in some rows; elsewhere it reads once, few, many or a size class.

d_call j_call clone_size v_call cdr3_aa cdr3_nt
NA TRBJ2-5 NA TRBV7-2 CASSLGVVWETQYF TGTGCCAGCAGCTTAGGAGTAGTATGGGAGACCCAGTACTTC
TRBD1 TRBJ1-2 NA TRBV15 CATSQDRGFHGYTF TGTGCCACCAGCCAGGACAGGGGGTTCCATGGCTACACCTTC
NA TRBJ2-7 NA TRBV5-1 CASSLESAGEQYF TGCGCCAGCAGCTTGGAGTCGGCAGGCGAGCAGTACTTC
NA TRBJ1-2 NA TRBV5-1 CASSLESDGYTF TGCGCCAGCAGCTTGGAATCAGATGGCTACACCTTC
NA TRBJ2-1 NA TRBV7-6 CASSLQGTEQFF TGTGCCAGCAGCTTACAGGGTACGGAGCAGTTCTTC
NA TRBJ2-7 NA TRBV28 CASNPLFGREQYF TGTGCCAGCAACCCTCTTTTCGGCAGGGAGCAGTACTTC
NA TRBJ1-1 NA TRBV3-1/TRBV3-2 CASSQDPSTEAFF TGTGCCAGCAGCCAAGACCCCAGCACTGAAGCTTTCTTT
TRBD1 TRBJ2-2 NA TRBV5-1 CASSQRTGGSGTSGELFF TGCGCCAGCAGCCAAAGGACAGGGGGCTCGGGAACAAGCGGGGAGCTGTTTTTT
TRBD2 TRBJ2-2 NA TRBV7-2 CASSLASGGSSGELFF TGTGCCAGCAGCTTAGCGAGCGGGGGTAGTTCCGGGGAGCTGTTTTTT
NA TRBJ1-1 once TRBV5-1 CASREVVGNTEAFF TGCGCCAGCAGGGAGGTTGTAGGAAACACTGAAGCTTTCTTT
TRBD2 TRBJ2-3 NA TRBV28 CASSPLGGSTDTQYF TGTGCCAGCAGTCCCCTCGGGGGGAGCACAGATACGCAGTATTTT
TRBD1 TRBJ2-5 NA TRBV5-1 CASSALQGAGTQYF TGCGCCAGCAGCGCTCTACAGGGGGCAGGGACCCAGTACTTC
TRBD1 TRBJ1-2 NA TRBV9 CASSEGQGNYGYTF TGTGCCAGCAGCGAGGGACAGGGGAACTATGGCTACACCTTC
TRBD2 TRBJ2-3 NA TRBV7-2 CASSFAGVADTQYF TGTGCCAGCAGCTTTGCGGGAGTAGCAGATACGCAGTATTTT
NA TRBJ2-3 NA TRBV2 CASGTTPNTQYF TGTGCCAGCGGCACTACTCCAAATACGCAGTATTTT
TRBD1 TRBJ2-5 NA TRBV27 CASSPLGQGQETQYF TGTGCCAGCAGTCCCTTGGGACAGGGTCAAGAGACCCAGTACTTC
NA TRBJ1-2 NA TRBV3-1/TRBV3-2 CASSQVRDYGYTF TGTGCCAGCAGCCAAGTCCGTGACTATGGCTACACCTTC
TRBD1 TRBJ1-1 NA TRBV9 CASSVGGTGLNTEAFF TGTGCCAGCAGCGTAGGAGGGACAGGGCTGAACACTGAAGCTTTCTTT
TRBD1 TRBJ1-3 NA TRBV18 CASSLGQGGSGNTIYF TGTGCCAGCTCTCTGGGACAGGGAGGCTCTGGAAACACCATATATTTT
TRBD1 TRBJ2-3 once TRBV7-7 CASSRGQSSTDTQYF TGTGCCAGCAGCCGGGGACAGAGTAGCACAGATACGCAGTATTTT
TRBD1 TRBJ2-7 many TRBV15 CATSRLPTGTGMYEQYF TGTGCCACCAGTCGTCTGCCAACCGGGACAGGGATGTACGAGCAGTACTTC
NA TRBJ2-7 few TRBV11-2 CASSLGVGGRYEQYF TGTGCCAGCAGCTTAGGTGTAGGGGGTAGGTACGAGCAGTACTTC
NA TRBJ1-1 NA TRBV7-2 CASSWGGSPRNTEAFF TGTGCCAGCAGCTGGGGGGGGAGCCCGAGGAACACTGAAGCTTTCTTT
TRBD2 TRBJ2-1 NA TRBV5-1 CASSSGGVEQFF TGCGCCAGTAGCAGCGGGGGGGTTGAGCAGTTCTTC
NA TRBJ2-7 NA TRBV5-1 CASSRRQGSYEQYF TGCGCCAGCAGCCGGAGGCAGGGGTCCTACGAGCAGTACTTC
TRBD1 TRBJ2-1 NA TRBV5-1 CASSLVGGASYEQFF TGCGCCAGCAGCTTGGTAGGGGGCGCTAGCTATGAGCAGTTCTTC
NA TRBJ1-2 NA TRBV7-3 CASSPGGDGYTF TGTGCCAGCAGCCCGGGGGGCGATGGCTACACCTTC
TRBD2 TRBJ2-1 NA TRBV27 CASSPPEGSGSSYNEQFF TGTGCCAGCAGCCCACCGGAGGGTAGCGGGAGCTCCTACAATGAGCAGTTCTTC
NA TRBJ1-3 few TRBV18 CASSDATGHSGNTIYF TGTGCCAGCTCGGATGCTACAGGGCACTCCGGAAACACCATATATTTT
TRBD1 TRBJ2-7 NA TRBV12-5 CASGLAQGDYEQYF TGTGCTAGTGGTTTGGCCCAGGGGGACTACGAGCAGTACTTC
TRBD1 TRBJ2-5 NA TRBV7-6 CASSLNPLGQQETQYF TGTGCCAGCAGCTTAAACCCCTTGGGACAGCAAGAGACCCAGTACTTC
NA TRBJ2-5 NA TRBV10-2 CASSESGNRVETQYF TGCGCCAGCAGTGAGTCGGGAAACAGGGTGGAGACCCAGTACTTC
TRBD1 TRBJ2-4 NA TRBV6-6 CASRGQGAAKNIQYF TGTGCCAGCAGGGGACAGGGGGCGGCCAAAAACATTCAGTACTTC
TRBD1 TRBJ1-5 NA TRBV7-8 CASSVTGFSQPQHF TGTGCCAGCAGCGTGACAGGGTTTAGTCAGCCCCAGCATTTT
TRBD1 TRBJ2-5 NA TRBV5-6 CASSSRTGEETQYF TGTGCCAGCAGCTCTAGGACAGGGGAAGAGACCCAGTACTTC
TRBD1 TRBJ1-2 NA TRBV10-2 CASSEGTGVYGYTF TGCGCCAGCAGTGAAGGGACAGGGGTGTATGGCTACACCTTC
NA TRBJ2-7 NA TRBV12-3/TRBV12-4 CASSPYRYYEQYF TGTGCCAGCAGCCCATACCGGTACTACGAGCAGTACTTC
TRBD2 TRBJ2-1 once TRBV3-1/TRBV3-2 CASSQSVGLAGEQFF TGTGCCAGCAGCCAAAGTGTGGGACTAGCGGGTGAGCAGTTCTTC
TRBD1 TRBJ1-2 NA TRBV7-9 CASSSAGQGAFRNYGYTF TGTGCCAGCAGCTCCGCCGGACAGGGGGCGTTTAGGAACTATGGCTACACCTTC
TRBD2 TRBJ2-7 NA TRBV6-5 CASRRATSAEYEQYF TGTGCCAGCAGGCGGGCGACTAGCGCAGAATACGAGCAGTACTTC
TRBD1 TRBJ2-7 NA TRBV11-2 CASRGTGGPYEQYF TGTGCCAGCCGGGGGACAGGGGGACCCTACGAGCAGTACTTC
NA TRBJ2-5 NA TRBV18 CASSPIRAETQYF TGTGCCAGCTCACCAATCAGGGCAGAGACCCAGTACTTC
NA TRBJ1-6 NA TRBV25-1 CASSERNRDSPLHF TGTGCCAGCAGTGAGCGGAACAGGGACTCACCCCTCCACTTT
NA TRBJ2-7 NA TRBV7-9 CASSLETERLF TGTGCCAGCAGCTTAGAGACGGAGAGACTCTTC
TRBD1 TRBJ1-2 NA TRBV7-2 CASSPSGGLGPYGYTF TGTGCCAGCAGCCCCTCAGGGGGGCTTGGGCCCTATGGCTACACCTTC
NA TRBJ1-4 NA TRBV7-9 CASSLSLTNEKLFF TGTGCCAGCAGCTTAAGCCTGACTAATGAAAAACTGTTTTTT
TRBD1 TRBJ1-5 NA TRBV3-1/TRBV3-2 CASSQAGGLDRLHF TGTGCCAGCAGCCAAGCAGGGGGCTTAGATCGGTTGCATTTT
NA TRBJ1-5 NA TRBV27 CASSFSGNQPQHF TGTGCCAGCAGTTTCTCCGGGAATCAGCCCCAGCATTTT
NA TRBJ1-4 NA TRBV3-1/TRBV3-2 CASSQPWGRGGLNEKLFF TGTGCCAGCAGCCAACCCTGGGGCAGGGGTGGGCTTAATGAAAAACTGTTTTTT
NA TRBJ2-5 NA TRBV2 CASQGSTQETQYF TGTGCCAGCCAGGGGTCTACTCAAGAGACCCAGTACTTC
NA TRBJ2-7 NA TRBV12-3/TRBV12-4 CASSPGQQYEQYF TGTGCCAGCAGCCCCGGACAGCAATACGAGCAGTACTTC
TRBD2 TRBJ2-7 NA TRBV28 CASSSPGGGGPYEQYF TGTGCCAGCAGTTCTCCCGGTGGCGGGGGGCCCTACGAGCAGTACTTC
TRBD2 TRBJ2-1 NA TRBV9 CASSVAPTSFAYNEQFF TGTGCCAGCAGCGTAGCTCCGACTAGCTTCGCCTACAATGAGCAGTTCTTC
NA TRBJ2-7 NA TRBV2 CASSKDRTNEQYF TGTGCCAGCAGTAAGGACAGGACTAACGAGCAGTACTTC
NA TRBJ1-5 few TRBV29-1 CSVIQGLNQPQHF TGCAGCGTCATACAGGGTCTCAATCAGCCCCAGCATTTT